One sample yielded the 21 T cell receptor beta chains listed below, sequenced in a study of CD8+ T cells in alopecia areata. cDNA prepared by RNA extraction and subsequent reverse transcription served as the template for sequencing. The table came from immunoSEQ multiplex PCR; TCRdb's copy has only in-frame clones and leaves some out. The profile covers about 98,000 clones, with 35% to 50% appearing a single time and 0.79% taken by the ten largest. Material for sequencing was CD4+ T cells sorted from blood. The receptor set was obtained from a human donor with alopecia areata.

This clone was detected a few times. This chain links TRBV7-2 with TRBJ1-5; 8 nucleotides agree with TRBD1. This CDR3 contains 15 residues. V shed 5 bases, J shed 3 bases, and the junction held 6 bases outside the gene matches. Germline V lookup: CDR1 SGHTA, CDR2 FQGNSA. The CDR3 region is CASSKTGAPNQPQHF. The CDR3 DNA reads TGTGCCAGCAGCAAGACAGGGGCCCCCAATCAGCCCCAGCATTTT. Supplemented by reference TRBV7-2 and TRBJ1-5, the full variable domain reads GAGVSQSPSNKVTEKGKDVELRCDPISGHTALYWYRQSLGQGLEFLIYFQGNSAPDKSGLPSDRFSAERTGGSVSTLTIQRTQQEDSAVYLCASSKTGAPNQPQHFGDGTRLSIL.

This clone was counted between two and nine times. This sequence joins TRBV29-1 and TRBJ2-3; no definite D call. V shed 4 bases and J shed 5 bases, with 10 bases lying between them. Germline V CDR1 and CDR2: SQVTM, ANQGSEA. The CDR3 runs 12 residues. CDR3 sequence (DNA): TGCAGCGTTGTCTCCAGTGGAGATACGCAGTATTTT. Amino acids: CSVVSSGDTQYF.

J is TRBJ1-1 and V is TRBV30; D not certain. V lost 3 bases, J lost 5 bases, and 13 bases lay in between. The germline gives CDR1 GTSNPN, CDR2 SVGIG (reference sequence). The CDR3 length is 13 residues. DNA for the CDR3: TGTGCCTGGAGAGGTCGTGTAGAAACTGAAGCTTTCTTT. Its protein is CAWRGRVETEAFF.

The sample holds one count of this clone. The chain combines TRBV4-2 with TRBJ2-5; the D gene could be TRBD1 or TRBD2 (5 bases each). Between the trimmed V and J ends, which lost 2 bases and 4 bases, there was a span of 20 bases. This CDR3 has 17 amino acids. Germline loops: CDR1 LGHNA, CDR2 YNFKEQ. The CDR3 DNA is TGTGCCAGCAGCCAATCTGGGGGTCCAACTGGGGGAGAGACCCAGTACTTC. Amino acids: CASSQSGGPTGGETQYF.

The gene calls are TRBV7-9 and TRBJ2-5, with D possibly TRBD1 on 5 matching bases. V shed 0 bases and J shed 4 bases, with 15 bases lying between them. This CDR3 has 16 residues. Per germline, CDR1 SEHNR and CDR2 FQNEAQ (reference sequence). The CDR3 loop is CASSLAPQGRRETQYF. The CDR3 region has the DNA TGTGCCAGCAGCTTAGCACCGCAGGGTCGGCGAGAGACCCAGTACTTC. The variable domain in full, with the rest retrieved from reference TRBV7-9 and TRBJ2-5, is DTGVSQNPRHKITKRGQNVTFRCDPISEHNRLYWYRQTLGQGPEFLTYFQNEAQLEKSRLLSDRFSAERPKGSFSTLEIQRTEQGDSAMYLCASSLAPQGRRETQYFGPGTRLLVL.

This clone was detected a few times. The identical CDR3 is also encoded by other nucleotide sequences in the sample. V is TRBV29-1 and J is TRBJ2-5; D possibly corresponds to TRBD2 (6 bases). The V end was cut by 1 base, the J end by 2 bases, with 11 bases between. The CDR3 extends over 14 amino acids. Germline lookup yields CDR1 SQVTM and CDR2 ANQGSEA. CDR3 DNA sequence: TGCAGCGTTGAAGGGGGGGACTTTCAAGAGACCCAGTACTTC. Translating gives CSVEGGDFQETQYF.

The chain combines TRBV29-1 with TRBJ1-1; 9 bases are shared with TRBD1. V shed 4 bases and J 0 bases; nucleotides not matched to a gene: 6. This CDR3 region has 15 residues. CDR1 SQVTM and CDR2 ANQGSEA come from the germline V gene. CDR3 sequence: CSVVGDRVMNTEAFF. CDR3 sequence (DNA): TGCAGCGTTGTAGGGGACAGGGTAATGAACACTGAAGCTTTCTTT. The full variable domain, rest sourced from reference TRBV29-1 and TRBJ1-1, is SAVISQKPSRDICQRGTSLTIQCQVDSQVTMMFWYRQQPGQSLTLIATANQGSEATYESGFVIDKFPISRPNLTFSTLTVSNMSPEDSSIYLCSVVGDRVMNTEAFFGQGTRLTVV.

The chain links TRBV6-5 to TRBJ2-5; D gene uncertain. V lost 5 bases, J lost 5 bases, and 18 bases lay in between. CDR3 length: 15 residues. Germline loops: CDR1 MNHEY, CDR2 SVGAGI. CDR3 bases: TGTGCCAGCAGTCCTCAAGGCGGATTCTTGGAGACCCAGTACTTC. Translated, it gives CASSPQGGFLETQYF.

The V call is TRBV2, the J call TRBJ1-2; 8 nucleotides match TRBD1. Germline V gene sequence: CDR1 SNHLY, CDR2 FYNNEI. The ends lost 0 bases at V and 4 bases at J; junction bases unmatched: 1. CDR3 length: 14 amino acids. The CDR3 DNA is TGTGCCAGCAGTGAAGCACAGGGGGTCTATGGCTACACCTTC. Its translation is CASSEAQGVYGYTF. The variable domain in full, with the rest retrieved from reference TRBV2 and TRBJ1-2, is EPEVTQTPSHQVTQMGQEVILRCVPISNHLYFYWYRQILGQKVEFLVSFYNNEISEKSEIFDDQFSVERPDGSNFTLKIRSTKLEDSAMYFCASSEAQGVYGYTFGSGTRLTVV.

This sequence joins TRBV28 and TRBJ2-2, with a weak D call TRBD2 (7 bases). The V gene lost 5 bases and the J gene lost 0 bases, with 13 bases spanning the gap. Per germline, CDR1 MDHEN and CDR2 SYDVKM. This CDR3 region has 16 residues. CDR3 region: CASSPTGGTNTGELFF. The CDR3 nucleotides read TGTGCCAGCAGTCCCACGGGGGGCACGAACACCGGGGAGCTGTTTTTT.

V usage is TRBV11-2 and J usage is TRBJ2-3; D remains unclear. This CDR3 region has 15 residues. The V end was cut by 3 bases, the J end by 2 bases, with 12 bases between. Germline values: CDR1 SGHAT, CDR2 FQNNGV. This CDR3 reads CASSFRRGFTDTQYF. The CDR3 DNA is TGTGCCAGCAGCTTCAGGCGCGGATTCACAGATACGCAGTATTTT.

The chain is built from TRBV6-6 and TRBJ2-7; D is possibly TRBD1 (6 bases). The CDR3 has 16 residues. Germline loops: CDR1 MNHNY, CDR2 SVGAGI (reference sequence). V lost 2 bases, J lost 3 bases, and 17 bases lay in between. CDR3 sequence reads: CASSYGGPELNYEQYF. CDR3 DNA sequence: TGTGCCAGCAGTTACGGGGGCCCAGAATTGAACTACGAGCAGTACTTC.

V and J are TRBV29-1 and TRBJ1-2; no definite D call. The CDR3 spans 12 residues. Germline CDR1 SQVTM, CDR2 ANQGSEA. V shed 0 bases and J shed 5 bases, with 7 bases lying between them. The CDR3 DNA follows: TGCAGCGTTGAAGACGCTCTTTATGGCTACACCTTC. Amino acid sequence: CSVEDALYGYTF.

This clone was counted a few times. The J gene is TRBJ1-4, the V gene TRBV20-1; D is ambiguous. V lost 8 bases and J lost 5, with 6 bases in between. CDR3 length: 10 amino acids. Germline assignment: CDR1 DFQATT and CDR2 SNEGSKA (reference sequence). The CDR3 region is CSSGNEKLFF. CDR3 sequence (DNA): TGCAGTTCGGGGAATGAAAAACTGTTTTTT.

This clone appeared a few times. The rearrangement links TRBV28 to TRBJ2-7; no clear D gene. Per germline, CDR1 MDHEN and CDR2 SYDVKM. The ends were cut back, 7 bases at V and 0 bases at J, with 10 bases in the middle. The CDR3 sequence is 13 residues long. The CDR3: CASTGYSSYEQYF. The CDR3 coding sequence is TGTGCCAGCACTGGGTACAGCTCCTACGAGCAGTACTTC.

Worth noting for this clone: Other nucleotide sequences from this sample produce the same CDR3. In nucleotides, the CDR3 is TGCAGCGTTGAAGATCGAAGCTACGAGCAGTACTTC. This codes for CSVEDRSYEQYF. The rearrangement joins TRBV29-1 to TRBJ2-7; D is unclear. Germline V gene data show CDR1 as SQVTM and CDR2 as ANQGSEA. Trimming removed 0 bases at V and 3 bases at J, with 6 bases between. There are 12 residues in the CDR3.

This chain's CDR3 is CASSSSKFRDSAYEQYF. Written as DNA, the CDR3 is TGTGCCAGCAGCTCATCAAAATTCCGGGACAGCGCCTACGAGCAGTACTTC. The J gene is TRBJ2-7, the V gene TRBV7-9; 7 bases are shared with TRBD1. The CDR3 loop spans 17 amino acids. Germline V gene data show CDR1 as SEHNR and CDR2 as FQNEAQ (reference sequence). The junction had 14 bases not matched to a gene; V was cut back by 4 bases and J by 2 bases.

This clone was seen at least ten times. This chain connects TRBV14 to TRBJ2-3; D call uncertain. CDR1 SGHDN and CDR2 FVKESK come from the germline V gene. The CDR3 is 15 amino acids. Trimming stripped 4 bases from V and 4 bases from J, with 15 bases between. Here the CDR3 DNA reads TGTGCCAGCAGCCTAATGGCGGCCAGCGCAGATACGCAGTATTTT. It is translated as CASSLMAASADTQYF.

This clone occurred a few times. This chain links TRBV29-1 with TRBJ2-7; D perhaps matches TRBD1 (6 bases). Per germline, CDR1 SQVTM and CDR2 ANQGSEA. CDR3 length: 13 amino acids. V shed 4 bases and J shed 3 bases, with 13 bases lying between them. CDR3 nucleotide sequence: TGCAGCGTTGCGCGGACAGAATACTACGAGCAGTACTTC. Encoded protein: CSVARTEYYEQYF.

V and J are TRBV7-2 and TRBJ2-5; 12 bases match TRBD2. With V trimmed by 5 bases and J by 7 bases, 2 bases remained unmatched. The CDR3 runs 13 residues. Per germline, CDR1 SGHTA and CDR2 FQGNSA. CDR3 sequence (DNA): TGTGCCAGCAGCCAGGGACTAGCGGGGACCCAGTACTTC. Its protein product is CASSQGLAGTQYF.

The chain uses TRBV5-1 and TRBJ1-4; 8 nucleotides match TRBD1. Germline assignment: CDR1 SGHRS and CDR2 YFSETQ. The CDR3 consists of 16 residues. V was pared by 4 bases and J by 8 bases, with 13 bases of the junction left unmatched. The CDR3 spells CASSRGPGQGEEKLFF. The CDR3, as DNA: TGCGCCAGCAGCCGTGGACCAGGACAGGGAGAAGAAAAACTGTTTTTT.